The 3 T cell receptor beta chains below come from one sample, sequenced in a study of T cells after yellow fever vaccination. TCRdb fed the 5' RACE reads into MiXCR, producing one record per CDR3 protein. The table records a few hundred thousand distinct CDR3 sequences, roughly 4% of them present only once. This sample comprised PBMCs, obtained 15 days after the yellow fever booster vaccination. These receptor sequences come from a man between 18 and 35 years old who received the YFV17D yellow fever vaccine.

This clonotype was recorded at least ten times. The V and J genes are TRBV20-1 and TRBJ1-2; the D gene is possibly TRBD1 (5 bases). The CDR3 is made up of 12 amino acids. Per germline, CDR1 DFQATT and CDR2 SNEGSKA (reference sequence). Trimming stripped 6 bases from V and 6 bases from J, with 14 bases between. The CDR3 DNA is TGCAGTGCCGATAGGGGCGCGAATGGCTACACCTTC. It is translated as CSADRGANGYTF.

Many counts were recorded for this clonotype. The J gene is TRBJ2-3, the V gene TRBV20-1, with D uncertain. CDR1 is DFQATT, CDR2 SNEGSKA, per germline (reference sequence). With 3 bases removed from V and 0 bases from J, the gap between germline ends came to 10 bases. This CDR3 has 14 residues. The CDR3, as DNA: TGCAGTGCTAGGGAGATCACTAGCACAGATACGCAGTATTTT. It specifies CSAREITSTDTQYF.

This clonotype was seen at least ten times. The CDR3 DNA sequence: TGCAGTGCTAGACCCCCAGGCTCCTACGAGCAGTACGTC. This codes for CSARPPGSYEQYV. The rearrangement links TRBV20-1 to TRBJ2-7; unclear D gene. Germline CDR1 reads DFQATT; CDR2 reads SNEGSKA (reference sequence). Deletions cut 2 bases from V and 0 bases from J, with 8 bases between. The CDR3 has 13 residues.